This T cell receptor beta chain was captured by sequencing in a study of blood T cell repertoires in COVID-19. Study summary: Researchers got acute and convalescent COVID-19 samples from the United States, Italy and Spain. PBMCs, B-cell-depleted T cells, or T cells provided the cDNA or gDNA that made up the material.

Per germline, CDR1 SGHRS and CDR2 YFSETQ. J lost 4 bases, V lost 3 bases, and 15 bases had no gene match. The length of the CDR3 is 19 residues. How the authors handled the data: Reference gene primer amplification in the assay estimated nucleated cell counts. Sequencing was performed with immunoSEQ multiplex PCR; in TCRdb, only in-frame clones are kept and a portion is missing. Clonal size and the V and J genes are those of that table, whereas D and trimming came from the DNA. The repertoire holds 120,000 or so clones, with more than 60% as singletons. The rearrangement joins TRBV5-1 to TRBJ2-1, with 11 bases that match TRBD1. The sequenced sample consisted of peripheral blood. The sequence was collected from a woman in her 70s with acute or convalescent COVID-19. In DNA, the CDR3 is TGCGCCAGCAGCTCCTTACCCGCGGGACAGGGGGTCATTTACAATGAGCAGTTCTTC. As protein: CASSSLPAGQGVIYNEQFF.